The 21 T cell receptor beta chains below all came from one sample that was sequenced in a study of identifying expanded T cells in peripheral blood. Using immunoSEQ multiplex PCR, the repertoire was profiled, and TCRdb retains in-frame clones only, with some absent. The table shows about 63,000 clones, with under 85% occurring only once. Material for sequencing was blood. The receptor source for this set is a person between 18 and 69 years old in good health.

This sequence joins TRBV5-6 and TRBJ2-7; D is unclear. CDR3 length equals 13 residues. The germline V gene encodes CDR1 SGHDT and CDR2 YYEEEE. Trimming removed 3 bases from V and 4 bases from J, with 11 bases in between. CDR3 bases: TGTGCCAGCAGCTCTCCCGGCAGGTACGAGCAGTACTTC. It yields the protein CASSSPGRYEQYF.

The chain joins TRBV29-1 to TRBJ1-2, with 10 bases that match TRBD1. Germline trimming cut 6 bases from V and 4 bases from J; bases unmatched to any gene: 5. Germline V CDR1 and CDR2: SQVTM, ANQGSEA. The CDR3 runs to 13 residues. CDR3 nucleotide sequence: TGCAGCGTCCCGGGACAGGGGAGCTATGGCTACACCTTC. Amino acid sequence: CSVPGQGSYGYTF.

The chain has TRBV19 and TRBJ1-2; D perhaps matches TRBD1 (5 bases). V was cut by 5 bases and J by 2 bases, with 15 bases left in between. The germline CDR1 and CDR2 sequences are LNHDA and SQIVND (reference sequence). CDR3 length equals 15 residues. The CDR3 bases are TGTGCCAGTAGTGCCTACCATGGGGGAAACTATGGCTACACCTTC. This encodes CASSAYHGGNYGYTF.

The chain couples TRBV5-1 to TRBJ2-3; 13 bases match TRBD2. Germline CDR1 reads SGHRS; CDR2 reads YFSETQ. J lost 1 base, V lost 4 bases, and 3 bases had no gene match. The CDR3 has 16 amino acids. The CDR3 coding sequence is TGCGCCAGCAGCGCAGGACTAGCGGGGGGCACAGATACGCAGTATTTT. The encoded protein is CASSAGLAGGTDTQYF.

In this sample, this clone turned up once. The gene calls are TRBV2 and TRBJ2-7, with 9 bases that match TRBD1. Trimming removed 11 bases from V and 5 bases from J; junction bases left unmatched: 10. This CDR3 has 13 amino acids. CDR1 and CDR2 (germline): SNHLY, FYNNEI. The CDR3 protein is CAARWGQGNEQYF. Here the CDR3 DNA reads TGTGCCGCGCGGTGGGGACAGGGAAACGAGCAGTACTTC.

The chain is built from TRBV7-2 and TRBJ2-7, with D unclear. Germline V gene lookup returns CDR1 SGHTA and CDR2 FQGNSA. V lost 5 bases and J 0 bases, leaving 11 bases between the germline ends. The CDR3 is 14 residues long. CDR3 in amino acids: CASSQGPSSYEQYF. CDR3 DNA: TGTGCCAGCAGCCAAGGACCCAGCTCCTACGAGCAGTACTTC.

In this sample, this clone turned up a few times. The chain joins TRBV2 to TRBJ1-2; the D gene is possibly TRBD1 (5 bases). This CDR3 contains 15 residues. The V gene lost 4 bases and the J gene lost 8 bases, with 20 bases spanning the gap. From germline, CDR1 is SNHLY and CDR2 FYNNEI. CDR3 residues: CASSGMWGEVGGYTF. The CDR3 DNA follows: TGTGCCAGCAGTGGGATGTGGGGCGAAGTCGGCGGCTACACCTTC.

V is TRBV7-9 and J is TRBJ2-6; TRBD1 matches at 9 bases. The length of the CDR3 is 19 residues. Trimming at V came to 7 bases and at J to 0 bases, leaving 13 bases not matched to a gene. Germline V gives CDR1 SEHNR, CDR2 FQNEAQ (reference sequence). CDR3 in amino acids: CASNMPVGQGFSGANVLTF. Written as DNA, the CDR3 is TGTGCCAGCAACATGCCCGTCGGACAGGGGTTCTCTGGGGCCAACGTCCTGACTTTC.

CDR3 region: CASTLMGGNEQFF. The CDR3 bases are TGTGCCAGTACTTTAATGGGGGGCAATGAGCAGTTCTTC. The chain couples TRBV5-5 to TRBJ2-1, with D tentatively TRBD2 (6 bases). Deletions cut 8 bases from V and 6 bases from J, with 15 bases between. The CDR3 covers 13 residues. In germline, CDR1 is SGHKS, CDR2 YYEKEE (reference sequence).

CDR3: CASSLLAGESEQFF. CDR3 sequence (DNA): TGCGCCAGCAGTTTACTAGCGGGAGAGAGTGAGCAGTTCTTC. The chain links TRBV5-1 to TRBJ2-1, with 11 positions matching TRBD2. The CDR3 sequence is 14 residues long. Germline V gene lookup returns CDR1 SGHRS and CDR2 YFSETQ. The V and J ends lost 5 bases and 9 bases, in that order; junction bases with no gene match: 7.

The V gene is TRBV27, the J gene TRBJ2-3, with 12 bases aligning to TRBD2. The germline V gene has CDR1 MNHEY and CDR2 SMNVEV (reference sequence). The CDR3 totals 17 residues. The trim removed 4 bases at V and 8 bases at J, leaving 13 bases unmatched. The CDR3 reads CASSWAASGGALGTQYF. The DNA for the CDR3 is TGTGCCAGCAGTTGGGCCGCTAGCGGGGGGGCCCTTGGTACGCAGTATTTT.

The chain carries TRBV25-1 and TRBJ1-2, with TRBD1 identical over 9 bases. Germline loops: CDR1 MGHDK, CDR2 SYGVNS. The J segment lost 8 bases and the V segment lost 0 bases, leaving 7 bases of the junction unmatched. The CDR3 is made up of 15 amino acids. DNA for the CDR3: TGTGCCAGCAGTGAATATAAGGGACAGGGAGGCGGCTACACCTTC. Residues: CASSEYKGQGGGYTF.

The rearrangement joins TRBV6-1 to TRBJ1-6, with a weak D call TRBD1 (5 bases). This CDR3 has 15 residues. Per the germline V gene, CDR1 is MNHNS and CDR2 is SASEGT. V lost 4 bases to trimming and J lost 8 bases, with 15 bases between them. The CDR3 coding sequence is TGTGCCAGCAGTGTCCCGGGGGACGAGGATTCACCCCTCCACTTT. This sequence encodes CASSVPGDEDSPLHF.

The gene calls are TRBV11-3 and TRBJ2-7, with unresolved D. The germline V gene has CDR1 SGHNT and CDR2 YENEEA. This CDR3 region has 13 residues. V lost 3 bases and J 3 bases, leaving 9 bases between the germline ends. The CDR3: CASSFTVGYEQYF. Written as DNA, the CDR3 is TGTGCCAGCAGCTTTACAGTGGGCTACGAGCAGTACTTC.

V gene TRBV10-1 combines with J gene TRBJ2-4; D not resolved. This CDR3 has 15 residues. V lost 3 bases to trimming and J lost 4 bases, with 13 bases between them. In germline, CDR1 is WNHNN, CDR2 SYGVQD (reference sequence). CDR3 residues: CASSEKGGPKNIQYF. The CDR3, as DNA: TGCGCCAGCAGTGAAAAGGGCGGCCCTAAAAACATTCAGTACTTC.

The rearrangement links TRBV7-3 to TRBJ1-1; D not certain. Germline V CDR1 and CDR2: SGHTA, FQGTGA. This CDR3 spans 15 amino acids. V shed 1 base and J shed 2 bases, with 11 bases lying between them. The CDR3 reads CASSLSPATNTEAFF. The CDR3 DNA is TGTGCCAGCAGCTTAAGCCCGGCCACCAACACTGAAGCTTTCTTT.

The chain is built from TRBV4-2 and TRBJ2-3; TRBD2 matches 11 bases. The CDR3 covers 18 residues. Germline V CDR1 and CDR2: LGHNA, YNFKEQ. The trim removed 4 bases at V and 0 bases at J, leaving 9 bases unmatched. CDR3 region: CASSPVLAGGSSTDTQYF. The CDR3 DNA sequence: TGTGCCAGCAGCCCCGTGCTAGCGGGGGGATCTAGCACAGATACGCAGTATTTT.

Only a few counts were recorded for this clone. This rearrangement joins TRBV7-9 to TRBJ1-6; a weak D match, TRBD1 (6 bases). Germline assignment: CDR1 SEHNR and CDR2 FQNEAQ (reference sequence). The germline V and J ends were trimmed by 5 bases and 10 bases, with 18 bases remaining between them. The CDR3 runs to 15 residues. The chain's CDR3 is CASSPWGGRYSPLHF. CDR3 in DNA: TGTGCCAGCAGCCCGTGGGGGGGGCGTTACTCACCCCTCCACTTT.

V is TRBV2 and J is TRBJ1-2; D gene ambiguous. Trimming took off 6 bases at V and 6 bases at J, with 17 bases between the two ends. Germline V gene sequence: CDR1 SNHLY, CDR2 FYNNEI. This CDR3 has 14 amino acids. CDR3: CASSLTVTVDGYTF. The CDR3, as DNA: TGTGCCAGCAGCCTAACCGTAACAGTCGATGGCTACACCTTC.

The rearrangement uses TRBV19 and TRBJ1-5; 10 bases fit TRBD1. V was clipped by 4 bases and J by 6 bases; unmatched bases: 9. CDR1 and CDR2 from the germline V gene are LNHDA and SQIVND (reference sequence). The CDR3 runs to 16 residues. The CDR3 reads CASSTSPGQGSQPQHF. As DNA, the CDR3 is TGTGCCAGTAGTACCTCTCCGGGACAGGGGAGTCAGCCCCAGCATTTT.

The chain carries TRBV28 and TRBJ2-2, with 9 nucleotides matching TRBD1. The length of the CDR3 is 16 residues. The V and J ends lost 1 base and 2 bases, in that order; junction bases with no gene match: 2. Germline values: CDR1 MDHEN, CDR2 SYDVKM. In DNA, the CDR3 is TGTGCCAGCAGTTTATTGGACAGGGGAAACACCGGGGAGCTGTTTTTT. Amino acids: CASSLLDRGNTGELFF.